This is a list of T cell receptor beta chains from one sample in a study of CD8+CD57+ T cells in acquired aplastic anemia. One entry per CDR3 protein, called by TCRdb with MiXCR from the reads. The sample carries around 200,000 distinct CDR3 sequences, around 47% recorded once. The specimen sequenced was sorted CD4+, CD8+, or CD8+CD57+ T cells (not recorded which) from PBMCs. The receptor source for this set is a human donor with aplastic anemia. The CDR3 runs from the conserved cysteine through the conserved F or W. The D gene is left open where the match is weak. Clone size is not always given. Where it is, it says once, few, many or a class for expanded clones.

cdr3_aa: CASSYAGRTEAFF
cdr3_nt: TGTGCCAGCAGTTACGCAGGGAGGACTGAAGCTTTCTTT
d_call: NA
v_call: TRBV6-5
j_call: TRBJ1-1
clone_size: many

cdr3_aa: CASTLADTQYF
cdr3_nt: NA
d_call: NA
v_call: TRBV7-2
j_call: TRBJ2-3
clone_size: NA

cdr3_aa: CASSLGLVRETQYF
cdr3_nt: TGCGCCAGCAGCTTGGGATTGGTTCGTGAGACCCAGTACTTC
d_call: NA
v_call: TRBV5-1
j_call: TRBJ2-5
clone_size: once

cdr3_aa: CASIPGPTTDTQYF
cdr3_nt: TGTGCCAGCATTCCCGGGCCGACCACAGATACGCAGTATTTT
d_call: NA
v_call: TRBV2
j_call: TRBJ2-3
clone_size: NA

cdr3_aa: CASSPRITAFF
cdr3_nt: TGTGCCAGCAGTCCCCGTATCACAGCTTTCTTT
d_call: NA
v_call: TRBV6-2/TRBV6-3
j_call: TRBJ1-1
clone_size: many

cdr3_aa: CSVVETGASYEQYF
cdr3_nt: TGCAGCGTTGTTGAGACAGGGGCCTCCTACGAGCAGTACTTC
d_call: TRBD1
v_call: TRBV29-1
j_call: TRBJ2-7
clone_size: NA

cdr3_aa: CASSLKGRNEQFF
cdr3_nt: TGTGCCAGCAGCTTAAAAGGCCGCAATGAGCAGTTCTTC
d_call: NA
v_call: TRBV7-9
j_call: TRBJ2-1
clone_size: NA

cdr3_aa: CASSIDFRDRVEKLFF
cdr3_nt: TGTGCCAGTAGTATAGATTTCAGGGACAGGGTTGAAAAACTGTTTTTT
d_call: TRBD1
v_call: TRBV19
j_call: TRBJ1-4
clone_size: NA

cdr3_aa: CATSDPGQGAYEQYF
cdr3_nt: TGTGCCACCAGTGATCCGGGACAGGGGGCATACGAGCAGTACTTC
d_call: TRBD1
v_call: TRBV24-1
j_call: TRBJ2-7
clone_size: NA

cdr3_aa: CASSLDRGYGYTF
cdr3_nt: TGTGCCAGCAGTTTAGACCGGGGCTATGGCTACACCTTC
d_call: NA
v_call: TRBV12-3/TRBV12-4
j_call: TRBJ1-2
clone_size: many

cdr3_aa: CSVGRGMGQGWNTEAFF
cdr3_nt: TGCAGCGTTGGAAGGGGGATGGGACAGGGGTGGAACACTGAAGCTTTCTTT
d_call: TRBD1
v_call: TRBV29-1
j_call: TRBJ1-1
clone_size: many

cdr3_aa: CASSYAGINEKLFF
cdr3_nt: TGTGCCAGCAGTTACGCGGGCATTAATGAAAAACTGTTTTTT
d_call: NA
v_call: TRBV6-5
j_call: TRBJ1-4
clone_size: few

cdr3_aa: CASSPDLGTASTDTQYF
cdr3_nt: TGTGCCAGCAGCCCCGACCTCGGGACGGCTAGCACAGATACGCAGTATTTT
d_call: NA
v_call: TRBV6-1
j_call: TRBJ2-3
clone_size: NA

cdr3_aa: CATSRGGSLGDTQYF
cdr3_nt: TGTGCCACCAGCAGAGGCGGGAGCCTAGGAGATACGCAGTATTTT
d_call: TRBD2
v_call: TRBV15
j_call: TRBJ2-3
clone_size: NA

cdr3_aa: CASSGQARQPQHF
cdr3_nt: TGTGCCAGCTCCGGACAGGCCAGGCAGCCCCAGCATTTT
d_call: TRBD1
v_call: TRBV6-1
j_call: TRBJ1-5
clone_size: NA

cdr3_aa: CASSLRVGDTQYF
cdr3_nt: TGTGCCAGCAGTCTCCGGGTGGGAGATACGCAGTATTTT
d_call: NA
v_call: TRBV12-3/TRBV12-4
j_call: TRBJ2-3
clone_size: NA

cdr3_aa: CASSLSSLYGYTF
cdr3_nt: TGTGCCAGCAGTTTGTCCTCACTATATGGCTACACCTTC
d_call: NA
v_call: TRBV28
j_call: TRBJ1-2
clone_size: few

cdr3_aa: CASIGGSGLYNEQFF
cdr3_nt: TGTGCCAGTATTGGGGGTAGCGGGCTCTACAATGAGCAGTTCTTC
d_call: TRBD2
v_call: TRBV19
j_call: TRBJ2-1
clone_size: NA

cdr3_aa: CASSKPPEYNEQFF
cdr3_nt: TGTGCCAGCAGTAAACCCCCGGAGTACAATGAGCAGTTCTTC
d_call: NA
v_call: TRBV25-1
j_call: TRBJ2-1
clone_size: NA

cdr3_aa: CATSDSFGTGPNQPQHF
cdr3_nt: TGTGCCACCAGTGATTCCTTTGGGACAGGGCCCAATCAGCCCCAGCATTTT
d_call: TRBD1
v_call: TRBV24-1
j_call: TRBJ1-5
clone_size: many

cdr3_aa: CATRRTRALREPLHF
cdr3_nt: TGTGCCACCAGGCGGACCAGGGCCCTGAGGGAACCCCTCCACTTT
d_call: NA
v_call: TRBV15
j_call: TRBJ1-6
clone_size: few

cdr3_aa: CATSRDPGRSMNTEAFF
cdr3_nt: TGTGCCACCAGCAGAGACCCGGGACGAAGCATGAACACTGAAGCTTTCTTT
d_call: NA
v_call: TRBV15
j_call: TRBJ1-1
clone_size: NA

cdr3_aa: CASSFGFTQYF
cdr3_nt: TGCGCCAGCAGCTTCGGGTTTACGCAGTATTTT
d_call: NA
v_call: TRBV5-1
j_call: TRBJ2-3
clone_size: many

cdr3_aa: CASSYSRGLATNEKLFF
cdr3_nt: TGCGCCAGCAGTTACTCGCGGGGACTTGCAACTAATGAAAAACTGTTTTTT
d_call: NA
v_call: TRBV10-2
j_call: TRBJ1-4
clone_size: NA

cdr3_aa: CASRPGQGYGYTF
cdr3_nt: TGTGCCAGCAGACCGGGACAGGGCTATGGCTACACCTTC
d_call: TRBD1
v_call: TRBV28
j_call: TRBJ1-2
clone_size: NA

cdr3_aa: CSARETGMNTEAFF
cdr3_nt: TGCAGTGCTAGAGAGACGGGAATGAACACTGAAGCTTTCTTT
d_call: NA
v_call: TRBV20-1
j_call: TRBJ1-1
clone_size: once

cdr3_aa: CAIRDRGRSPLHF
cdr3_nt: TGTGCCATCCGCGACAGGGGACGTTCACCCCTCCACTTT
d_call: TRBD1
v_call: TRBV10-3
j_call: TRBJ1-6
clone_size: medium-sized

cdr3_aa: CASSQDLWGGGYTF
cdr3_nt: TGCGCCAGCAGCCAAGATCTATGGGGCGGGGGCTACACCTTC
d_call: NA
v_call: TRBV4-1
j_call: TRBJ1-2
clone_size: NA

cdr3_aa: CATQGTSAGEQFF
cdr3_nt: TGTGCCACCCAGGGGACTAGCGCTGGCGAGCAGTTCTTC
d_call: TRBD2
v_call: TRBV10-3
j_call: TRBJ2-1
clone_size: many

cdr3_aa: CASSQRVGGGTQETQYF
cdr3_nt: TGTGCCAGCAGCCAAAGGGTGGGCGGGGGGACGCAAGAGACCCAGTACTTC
d_call: TRBD2
v_call: TRBV3-1
j_call: TRBJ2-5
clone_size: few

cdr3_aa: CASSPGQGQIF
cdr3_nt: TGCGCCAGCAGCCCCGGACAGGGCCAGATCTTC
d_call: TRBD1
v_call: TRBV10-1
j_call: TRBJ1-2
clone_size: once

cdr3_aa: CARSWDRRETRYF
cdr3_nt: TGTGCTAGAAGCTGGGACAGGAGGGAGACCCGGTACTTC
d_call: TRBD1
v_call: TRBV7-7
j_call: TRBJ2-5
clone_size: NA

cdr3_aa: CASSSNLQGRGGYTF
cdr3_nt: TGTGCCAGCAGTTCCAACTTACAGGGCAGGGGTGGCTACACCTTC
d_call: NA
v_call: TRBV6-2/TRBV6-3
j_call: TRBJ1-2
clone_size: many

cdr3_aa: CASSLARPTVGEQFF
cdr3_nt: TGCGCCAGCAGCTTGGCCCGGCCCACGGTTGGCGAGCAGTTCTTC
d_call: NA
v_call: TRBV5-1
j_call: TRBJ2-1
clone_size: many

cdr3_aa: CASSFNIRETQYF
cdr3_nt: TGTGCCAGCAGCTTTAATATCCGAGAGACCCAGTACTTC
d_call: NA
v_call: TRBV7-2
j_call: TRBJ2-5
clone_size: few

cdr3_aa: CASSLSLSYNEQFF
cdr3_nt: TGTGCCAGCAGCTTATCCCTCTCCTACAATGAGCAGTTCTTC
d_call: NA
v_call: TRBV7-3
j_call: TRBJ2-1
clone_size: once

cdr3_aa: CASSFDRNNSPLHF
cdr3_nt: TGTGCCAGCAGTTTCGACAGGAATAATTCACCCCTCCACTTT
d_call: NA
v_call: TRBV27
j_call: TRBJ1-6
clone_size: many

cdr3_aa: CASRLRTGTANSPLHF
cdr3_nt: TGTGCCAGCAGACTGCGAACCGGGACAGCTAATTCACCCCTCCACTTT
d_call: TRBD1
v_call: TRBV12-3/TRBV12-4
j_call: TRBJ1-6
clone_size: many

cdr3_aa: CASSFDRTNSPLHF
cdr3_nt: TGCGCCAGCAGCTTCGACAGGACAAATTCACCCCTCCACTTT
d_call: NA
v_call: TRBV5-1
j_call: TRBJ1-6
clone_size: NA

cdr3_aa: CASSRQTLSSYNSPLHF
cdr3_nt: TGCGCCAGCAGTCGACAGACTCTTAGCTCCTATAATTCACCCCTCCACTTT
d_call: NA
v_call: TRBV5-1
j_call: TRBJ1-6
clone_size: NA

cdr3_aa: CASSLAGGPAGEQFF
cdr3_nt: TGTGCCAGCAGTCTAGCGGGAGGGCCGGCAGGTGAGCAGTTCTTC
d_call: TRBD2
v_call: TRBV12-3/TRBV12-4
j_call: TRBJ2-1
clone_size: NA

cdr3_aa: CSVRLAGVSNYEQYF
cdr3_nt: TGCAGCGTTCGACTAGCGGGAGTCTCCAACTACGAGCAGTACTTC
d_call: TRBD2
v_call: TRBV29-1
j_call: TRBJ2-7
clone_size: once

cdr3_aa: CASSETSPGGHGYTF
cdr3_nt: TGCGCCAGCAGTGAGACATCCCCGGGGGGACATGGCTACACCTTC
d_call: NA
v_call: TRBV10-2
j_call: TRBJ1-2
clone_size: NA

cdr3_aa: CSARVLGYSYEQYF
cdr3_nt: TGCAGTGCTAGAGTACTAGGGTACTCCTACGAGCAGTACTTC
d_call: NA
v_call: TRBV20-1
j_call: TRBJ2-7
clone_size: NA

cdr3_aa: CAIGQGPNTEAFF
cdr3_nt: TGTGCCATTGGACAGGGCCCGAACACTGAAGCTTTCTTT
d_call: TRBD1
v_call: TRBV10-3
j_call: TRBJ1-1
clone_size: NA

cdr3_aa: CASSQRGANVLTF
cdr3_nt: TGTGCCAGCAGCCAGAGGGGGGCCAACGTCCTGACTTTC
d_call: NA
v_call: TRBV3-1
j_call: TRBJ2-6
clone_size: few